This entry describes one T cell receptor beta chain. This entry belongs to a study of T-cell reconstitution after alpha-beta-depleted transplantation in children. TCRbeta library preparation incorporated unique molecular identifiers. TCRdb passed the PCR reads through MiXCR, listing each CDR3 protein once. The sample lists around 600,000 distinct CDR3 sequences, 8% to 11% occurring once. The germline gives CDR1 LGHNA, CDR2 YSLEER. This CDR3 has 16 residues. Trimming at V came to 1 base and at J to 2 bases, leaving 7 bases not matched to a gene. The gene calls are TRBV4-3 and TRBJ2-5; the match to TRBD1 covers 7 bases. This TCR derives from a human donor who donated a stem cell graft to a child with acute myeloid leukemia. Specimen: PBMCs from the stem cell graft donor, collected from the stem cell graft. The CDR3: CASSQAWDSGQETQYF. For the CDR3, the DNA is TGCGCCAGCAGCCAAGCCTGGGACAGCGGACAAGAGACCCAGTACTTC.